This is a list of T cell receptor beta chains from one sample in a study of T cell responses to AZD1222 COVID-19 vaccine. The data were produced by immunoSEQ multiplex PCR, yet TCRdb's version contains in-frame clones alone and is incomplete. The table records over 130,000 clones, 94% of them present only once. The specimen was peripheral blood, collected on day 0 of AZD1222 vaccination. The receptors were sampled from an adult in good health. The CDR3 runs from the conserved cysteine through the conserved F or W. Fields, in order: clone size, J gene, V gene, D gene, CDR3 protein, CDR3 DNA. The D gene is left open where the match is weak. A clone size is listed for some rows: how often the clone was seen (once, few, many), or a class if it is expanded.

abundance: .; j_gene: TRBJ2-3; v_gene: TRBV10-3; d_gene: TRBD1; CDR3aa: CATVGQGTDTQYF; CDR3nt: TGTGCCACCGTGGGACAGGGTACAGATACGCAGTATTTT
abundance: .; j_gene: TRBJ2-4; v_gene: TRBV6-2/TRBV6-3; d_gene: TRBD1; CDR3aa: CASSFLTGQGFFGAKNIQYF; CDR3nt: TGTGCCAGCAGTTTTCTTACGGGACAGGGGTTCTTTGGGGCCAAAAACATTCAGTACTTC
abundance: .; j_gene: TRBJ1-4; v_gene: TRBV2; d_gene: .; CDR3aa: CASSGRNGEKLFF; CDR3nt: TGTGCCAGCAGTGGTAGAAATGGTGAAAAACTGTTTTTT
abundance: .; j_gene: TRBJ2-5; v_gene: TRBV7-2; d_gene: .; CDR3aa: CASSLARVSMRETQYF; CDR3nt: TGTGCCAGCAGCTTAGCGCGGGTCAGTATGCGGGAGACCCAGTACTTC
abundance: .; j_gene: TRBJ2-1; v_gene: TRBV11-3; d_gene: .; CDR3aa: CASSLSRKTDRTYNEQFF; CDR3nt: TGTGCCAGCAGCTTAAGCAGAAAGACGGACCGCACTTACAATGAGCAGTTCTTC
abundance: .; j_gene: TRBJ2-3; v_gene: TRBV7-9; d_gene: .; CDR3aa: CASSLGSGEVADTQYF; CDR3nt: TGTGCCAGCAGCTTAGGGTCTGGGGAGGTCGCAGATACGCAGTATTTT
abundance: .; j_gene: TRBJ1-2; v_gene: TRBV5-6; d_gene: .; CDR3aa: CASSYVGPNYGYTF; CDR3nt: TGTGCCAGCAGCTACGTGGGCCCGAACTATGGCTACACCTTC
abundance: .; j_gene: TRBJ2-3; v_gene: TRBV6-5; d_gene: .; CDR3aa: CASSSSGESTDTQYF; CDR3nt: TGTGCCAGCAGTTCATCAGGGGAGAGCACAGATACGCAGTATTTT
abundance: .; j_gene: TRBJ1-1; v_gene: TRBV5-1; d_gene: .; CDR3aa: CASSLEWGWNTEAFF; CDR3nt: TGCGCCAGCAGCTTAGAATGGGGGTGGAACACTGAAGCTTTCTTT
abundance: .; j_gene: TRBJ1-1; v_gene: TRBV14; d_gene: TRBD1; CDR3aa: CASSLTGGGRNTEAFF; CDR3nt: TGTGCCAGCAGCCTTACAGGGGGCGGACGCAACACTGAAGCTTTCTTT
abundance: .; j_gene: TRBJ1-3; v_gene: TRBV11-2; d_gene: .; CDR3aa: CASTYRSGGYSGNTIYF; CDR3nt: TGTGCCAGCACTTATCGTTCTGGGGGCTACTCTGGAAACACCATATATTTT
abundance: .; j_gene: TRBJ2-1; v_gene: TRBV4-3; d_gene: TRBD2; CDR3aa: CASSPQGLAVYNEQFF; CDR3nt: TGCGCCAGCAGCCCACAGGGACTAGCGGTATACAATGAGCAGTTCTTC
abundance: .; j_gene: TRBJ2-1; v_gene: TRBV24-1; d_gene: TRBD2; CDR3aa: CATSLALAGGARQFF; CDR3nt: TGTGCCACCAGTCTCGCACTAGCGGGAGGGGCACGGCAGTTCTTC
abundance: .; j_gene: TRBJ2-6; v_gene: TRBV4-1; d_gene: .; CDR3aa: CASSQVQLSGANVLTF; CDR3nt: TGCGCCAGCAGCCAAGTACAGCTGTCTGGGGCCAACGTCCTGACTTTC
abundance: .; j_gene: TRBJ1-4; v_gene: TRBV6-1; d_gene: .; CDR3aa: CASSVNRAVGANEKLFF; CDR3nt: TGTGCCAGCAGTGTTAACAGGGCGGTGGGGGCTAATGAAAAACTGTTTTTT
abundance: .; j_gene: TRBJ2-1; v_gene: TRBV7-3; d_gene: TRBD2; CDR3aa: CASSPGLAGRGEQFF; CDR3nt: TGTGCCAGCAGCCCCGGACTAGCGGGGCGGGGGGAGCAGTTCTTC
abundance: .; j_gene: TRBJ1-1; v_gene: TRBV29-1; d_gene: .; CDR3aa: CSVRSGGISEAFF; CDR3nt: TGCAGCGTGCGATCGGGGGGGATTTCTGAAGCTTTCTTT
abundance: .; j_gene: TRBJ2-1; v_gene: TRBV24-1; d_gene: TRBD1; CDR3aa: CATRNPRRDWTGVFFGEQFF; CDR3nt: TGTGCCACCAGGAATCCCAGAAGGGATTGGACAGGGGTGTTTTTCGGTGAGCAGTTCTTC
abundance: .; j_gene: TRBJ1-6; v_gene: TRBV5-1; d_gene: TRBD1; CDR3aa: CASSLVGQGALLESPLHF; CDR3nt: TGCGCCAGCAGCTTGGTGGGACAGGGGGCCTTATTGGAATCACCCCTCCACTTT
abundance: .; j_gene: TRBJ2-3; v_gene: TRBV3-1/TRBV3-2; d_gene: .; CDR3aa: CASSQDPTGTDTQYF; CDR3nt: TGTGCCAGCAGCCAAGACCCTACTGGCACAGATACGCAGTATTTT
abundance: few; j_gene: TRBJ2-2; v_gene: TRBV4-1; d_gene: TRBD2; CDR3aa: CASSQEAGRTGELFF; CDR3nt: TGCGCCAGCAGCCAAGAAGCCGGGAGGACCGGGGAGCTGTTTTTT
abundance: .; j_gene: TRBJ2-1; v_gene: TRBV10-3; d_gene: TRBD2; CDR3aa: CAIRLAGPEQFF; CDR3nt: TGTGCCATCAGGCTAGCGGGGCCTGAGCAGTTCTTC
abundance: .; j_gene: TRBJ2-1; v_gene: TRBV4-3; d_gene: TRBD2; CDR3aa: CASSQDRLAGVNEQFF; CDR3nt: TGCGCCAGCAGCCAAGACCGACTAGCGGGAGTAAATGAGCAGTTCTTC
abundance: .; j_gene: TRBJ2-1; v_gene: TRBV25-1; d_gene: TRBD2; CDR3aa: CASSGVAGTSGRAPEQFF; CDR3nt: TGTGCCAGCAGTGGGGTAGCCGGGACTAGCGGGAGGGCCCCTGAGCAGTTCTTC
abundance: .; j_gene: TRBJ2-2; v_gene: TRBV7-9; d_gene: .; CDR3aa: CASSLFFFRDTGELFF; CDR3nt: TGTGCCAGCAGCTTATTTTTTTTTCGGGACACCGGGGAGCTGTTTTTT
abundance: .; j_gene: TRBJ1-1; v_gene: TRBV18; d_gene: .; CDR3aa: CASSPPPGATEAFF; CDR3nt: TGTGCCAGCTCACCCCCCCCAGGTGCAACTGAAGCTTTCTTT
abundance: .; j_gene: TRBJ1-6; v_gene: TRBV7-2; d_gene: TRBD1; CDR3aa: CASIGQGDSPLHF; CDR3nt: TGTGCCAGCATCGGACAGGGGGATTCACCCCTCCACTTT
abundance: .; j_gene: TRBJ1-5; v_gene: TRBV30; d_gene: TRBD1; CDR3aa: CAWSYTGGNQPQHF; CDR3nt: TGTGCCTGGAGTTATACAGGGGGCAATCAGCCCCAGCATTTT
abundance: .; j_gene: TRBJ2-3; v_gene: TRBV27; d_gene: TRBD2; CDR3aa: CASRPRSGRGLGTDTQYF; CDR3nt: TGTGCCAGCAGGCCTAGGAGCGGGAGGGGGCTGGGCACAGATACGCAGTATTTT
abundance: .; j_gene: TRBJ1-5; v_gene: TRBV28; d_gene: .; CDR3aa: CASSLFQGPNQPQHF; CDR3nt: TGTGCCAGCAGTTTATTTCAGGGGCCCAATCAGCCCCAGCATTTT
abundance: .; j_gene: TRBJ1-2; v_gene: TRBV3-1/TRBV3-2; d_gene: .; CDR3aa: CASSQDYRVNYGYTF; CDR3nt: TGTGCCAGCAGCCAAGACTACAGGGTGAACTATGGCTACACCTTC
abundance: once; j_gene: TRBJ1-5; v_gene: TRBV3-1/TRBV3-2; d_gene: .; CDR3aa: CASSQAGTPDQPQHF; CDR3nt: TGTGCCAGCAGCCAGGCCGGGACCCCCGATCAGCCCCAGCATTTT
abundance: .; j_gene: TRBJ2-2; v_gene: TRBV5-4; d_gene: TRBD2; CDR3aa: CASSPEGTSDGGELFF; CDR3nt: TGTGCCAGCAGCCCTGAAGGGACTAGCGACGGCGGGGAGCTGTTTTTT
abundance: once; j_gene: TRBJ1-2; v_gene: TRBV6-5; d_gene: .; CDR3aa: CASSYSRGEGYTF; CDR3nt: TGTGCCAGCAGTTACTCTAGGGGGGAAGGCTACACCTTC
abundance: once; j_gene: TRBJ1-2; v_gene: TRBV2; d_gene: .; CDR3aa: CASSEDRHGYTF; CDR3nt: TGTGCCAGCAGTGAGGACAGACATGGCTACACCTTC
abundance: .; j_gene: TRBJ1-3; v_gene: TRBV27; d_gene: .; CDR3aa: CASSFDRDSGNTIYF; CDR3nt: TGTGCCAGCAGTTTCGACAGAGACTCTGGAAACACCATATATTTT
abundance: .; j_gene: TRBJ2-3; v_gene: TRBV2; d_gene: TRBD1; CDR3aa: CASSAQGADTQYF; CDR3nt: TGTGCCAGCAGTGCACAGGGGGCAGATACGCAGTATTTT
abundance: .; j_gene: TRBJ2-2; v_gene: TRBV24-1; d_gene: .; CDR3aa: CATSARNTGELFF; CDR3nt: TGTGCCACCAGTGCCAGAAACACCGGGGAGCTGTTTTTT
abundance: .; j_gene: TRBJ1-2; v_gene: TRBV5-6; d_gene: TRBD1; CDR3aa: CASSLGPTGNYGYTF; CDR3nt: TGTGCCAGCAGCTTGGGACCGACAGGGAATTATGGCTACACCTTC
abundance: .; j_gene: TRBJ2-5; v_gene: TRBV5-1; d_gene: .; CDR3aa: CASSLARAEETQYF; CDR3nt: TGCGCCAGCAGCTTGGCCAGGGCGGAAGAGACCCAGTACTTC
abundance: .; j_gene: TRBJ1-3; v_gene: TRBV5-6; d_gene: .; CDR3aa: CASSLDGGSGNTIYF; CDR3nt: TGTGCCAGCAGCCTGGACGGTGGCTCTGGAAACACCATATATTTT
abundance: .; j_gene: TRBJ2-3; v_gene: TRBV3-1/TRBV3-2; d_gene: TRBD2; CDR3aa: CASSQTSGTDTQYF; CDR3nt: TGTGCCAGCAGCCAGACTAGCGGGACAGATACGCAGTATTTT
abundance: .; j_gene: TRBJ2-3; v_gene: TRBV5-1; d_gene: TRBD1; CDR3aa: CASTGGWNTDTQYF; CDR3nt: TGCGCCAGCACAGGGGGATGGAACACAGATACGCAGTATTTT
abundance: .; j_gene: TRBJ1-1; v_gene: TRBV11-3; d_gene: .; CDR3aa: CASSLGPNTEAFF; CDR3nt: TGTGCCAGCAGCCTGGGTCCGAACACTGAAGCTTTCTTT
abundance: .; j_gene: TRBJ1-2; v_gene: TRBV7-2; d_gene: .; CDR3aa: CASSLAGGIYGYTF; CDR3nt: TGTGCCAGCAGCTTAGCGGGTGGGATCTATGGCTACACCTTC
abundance: .; j_gene: TRBJ2-2; v_gene: TRBV5-1; d_gene: .; CDR3aa: CASSTLNTGELFF; CDR3nt: TGCGCCAGCAGCACCCTGAACACCGGGGAGCTGTTTTTT
abundance: .; j_gene: TRBJ1-6; v_gene: TRBV4-2; d_gene: .; CDR3aa: CASSRPRGGLNSPLHF; CDR3nt: TGTGCCAGCAGCCGCCCGAGGGGGGGGCTTAATTCACCCCTCCACTTT
abundance: .; j_gene: TRBJ1-1; v_gene: TRBV3-1/TRBV3-2; d_gene: .; CDR3aa: CASSQFQGSTEAFF; CDR3nt: TGTGCCAGCAGCCAGTTCCAGGGGAGCACTGAAGCTTTCTTT
abundance: .; j_gene: TRBJ1-2; v_gene: TRBV5-8; d_gene: .; CDR3aa: CASSQPAYRDGNLNGYTF; CDR3nt: TGTGCCAGCAGCCAACCGGCCTACCGGGACGGAAACCTTAATGGCTACACCTTC
abundance: .; j_gene: TRBJ1-5; v_gene: TRBV27; d_gene: .; CDR3aa: CASGKGVQPQHF; CDR3nt: TGTGCCAGTGGGAAGGGGGTTCAGCCCCAGCATTTT
abundance: few; j_gene: TRBJ2-2; v_gene: TRBV6-2/TRBV6-3; d_gene: .; CDR3aa: CASSYLASVGTGELFF; CDR3nt: TGTGCCAGCAGTTACCTCGCTAGCGTGGGAACCGGGGAGCTGTTTTTT
abundance: .; j_gene: TRBJ1-2; v_gene: TRBV18; d_gene: TRBD1; CDR3aa: CASSPSVGTGIVYGYTF; CDR3nt: TGTGCCAGCTCACCATCCGTGGGGACAGGAATTGTCTATGGCTACACCTTC
abundance: .; j_gene: TRBJ1-3; v_gene: TRBV9; d_gene: .; CDR3aa: CASSVASGTTGNTIYF; CDR3nt: TGTGCCAGCAGCGTAGCCTCCGGGACAACTGGAAACACCATATATTTT
abundance: .; j_gene: TRBJ2-3; v_gene: TRBV4-2; d_gene: TRBD2; CDR3aa: CASSQGASGGITSTDTQYF; CDR3nt: TGTGCCAGCAGCCAAGGAGCTAGCGGGGGGATAACTAGCACAGATACGCAGTATTTT
abundance: once; j_gene: TRBJ2-2; v_gene: TRBV2; d_gene: .; CDR3aa: CASSVTPPPRAGELFF; CDR3nt: TGTGCCAGCAGTGTGACTCCCCCGCCGAGAGCCGGGGAGCTGTTTTTT
abundance: .; j_gene: TRBJ1-4; v_gene: TRBV7-8; d_gene: .; CDR3aa: CASSSRGLEKLFF; CDR3nt: TGTGCCAGCAGCTCCCGGGGTCTTGAAAAACTGTTTTTT
abundance: .; j_gene: TRBJ2-2; v_gene: TRBV24-1; d_gene: TRBD1; CDR3aa: CATSGTGTGPNTGELFF; CDR3nt: TGTGCCACCAGTGGGACCGGGACAGGCCCAAACACCGGGGAGCTGTTTTTT
abundance: .; j_gene: TRBJ1-5; v_gene: TRBV3-1/TRBV3-2; d_gene: .; CDR3aa: CASSHGPGGDQPQHF; CDR3nt: TGTGCCAGCAGCCACGGCCCGGGAGGAGATCAGCCCCAGCATTTT
abundance: .; j_gene: TRBJ2-1; v_gene: TRBV2; d_gene: TRBD1; CDR3aa: CASRSDRGGYNEQFF; CDR3nt: TGTGCCAGCAGGTCAGACAGGGGGGGGTACAATGAGCAGTTCTTC
abundance: .; j_gene: TRBJ1-1; v_gene: TRBV5-1; d_gene: TRBD1; CDR3aa: CASSPKDRAMNTEAFF; CDR3nt: TGCGCCAGCAGCCCGAAGGACAGGGCAATGAACACTGAAGCTTTCTTT